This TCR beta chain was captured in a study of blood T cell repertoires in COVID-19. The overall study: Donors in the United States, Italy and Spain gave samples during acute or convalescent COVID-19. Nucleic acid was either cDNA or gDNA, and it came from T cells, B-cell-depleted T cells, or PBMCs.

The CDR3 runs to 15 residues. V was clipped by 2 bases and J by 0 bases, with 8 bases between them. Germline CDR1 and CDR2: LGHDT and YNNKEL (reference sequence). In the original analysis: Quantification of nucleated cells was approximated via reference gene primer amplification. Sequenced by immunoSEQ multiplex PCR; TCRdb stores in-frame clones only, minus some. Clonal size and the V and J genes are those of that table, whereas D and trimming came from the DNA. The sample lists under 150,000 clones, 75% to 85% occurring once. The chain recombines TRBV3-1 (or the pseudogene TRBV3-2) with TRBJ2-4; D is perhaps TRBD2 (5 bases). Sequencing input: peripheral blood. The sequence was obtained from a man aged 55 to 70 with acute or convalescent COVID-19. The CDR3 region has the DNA TGTGCCAGCAGCCAATACCGGGAAGCCAAAAACATTCAGTACTTC. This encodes CASSQYREAKNIQYF.